The T cell receptor beta chain described here comes from a study of T cell clusters in autoimmune cytopenias. This clonotype is deemed medium-sized (0.01 to 0.1%) by its frequency. Its antigen is not identified. TRB was amplified from approximately 250 ng of peripheral blood genomic DNA per sample. Regarding the study as a whole: The cluster-lack signature was not seen for secondary cytopenia versus chronic lymphocytic leukemia. Healthy donors had approximately 3.1-fold more exclusive TRB clusters than active autoimmune hepatitis patients.

Multiplex touch-down PCR amplified TRB using TRB-A and TRB-B pools in one tube. TCRdb reprocessed the multiplex PCR reads and reports one entry per CDR3 protein, with no DNA. The repertoire table contains around 7,800 distinct CDR3 sequences. This CDR3 has 15 residues. Looked up from germline, CDR1 is MDHEN and CDR2 is SYDVKM. The chain is built from TRBV28 and TRBJ2-7; TCRdb outputs TRBD1, but without DNA this stays unchecked. This TCR was sampled from a human donor with an autoimmune cytopenia or autoimmune hepatitis (not recorded which). Sequenced sample: peripheral blood. The chain's CDR3 is CASRETGTTPYEQYF. Complete variable domain (other parts from reference TRBV28 and TRBJ2-7): DVKVTQSSRYLVKRTGEKVFLECVQDMDHENMFWYRQDPGLGLRLIYFSYDVKMKEKGDIPEGYSVSREKKERFSLILESASTNQTSMYLCASRETGTTPYEQYFGPGTRLTVT.